The clone carrying this TCR beta chain was recorded at least ten times. Its matching antigen is unknown. V was clipped by 1 base and J by 4 bases, with 31 bases between them. The CDR3 sequence is 22 residues long. Germline lookup yields CDR1 LGHNA and CDR2 YSLEER. It was by 5'RACE with 10-nucleotide random UMIs that the cDNA was made. Sequencing runs each generated in excess of 190 million TCR-beta sequences derived from 15-18 subjects. TCRdb used MiXCR to reprocess the 5' RACE reads, holding one entry per CDR3 protein. Of more than 30,000 distinct CDR3 sequences listed, about 13% are singletons. This specimen comes from a study of neurological immune-mediated disorders. Study-wide results and limits: The study found no CDR3 amino acid sequences shared by expanded clones across subjects, suggesting private repertoires in all groups.

Time point described: longitudinal time-point 2. PBMCs stored at -80 C, numbering 2 million, were the origin of the unsorted libraries. The chain is built from TRBV4-3 and TRBJ1-4; maybe TRBD1 (5 bases). The TCR comes from a middle-aged woman in good health. Material for sequencing was PBMCs. CDR3 DNA: TGCGCCAGCAGCCAAGGTCCGCGAGAGGAGGGGAGTATCCCTGAGAATAATGAAAAACTGTTTTTT. As protein: CASSQGPREEGSIPENNEKLFF.